Below, 12 T cell receptor beta chains from the same sample are listed, as sequenced in a study of T-cell reconstitution after alpha-beta-depleted transplantation in children. Unique molecular identifiers were incorporated during preparation of the TCRbeta library. TCRdb re-called the PCR reads through MiXCR, storing one row per CDR3 protein. The profile shows hundreds of thousands of distinct CDR3 sequences, under 30% of them singletons. Sequenced here: PBMCs, mostly from graft donor cells, sampled 360 days after TCRalphabeta/CD19-depleted stem cell transplant. The receptors stem from a female patient between 2 and 15 years old who had a stem cell transplant for congenital amegakaryocytic thrombocytopenia, so the T cells may come from the graft donor.

The chain combines TRBV20-1 with TRBJ2-3, with D tentatively TRBD1 or TRBD2 (5 bases each). This CDR3 comprises 17 residues. Per the germline V gene, CDR1 is DFQATT and CDR2 is SNEGSKA (reference sequence). Trimming cost V 1 base and J 4 bases, with 21 bases left between them. The CDR3 DNA follows: TGCAGTGCTAGAGGCCGCGGCCGGGACCCTCTTGCAGATACGCAGTATTTT. Translation gives CSARGRGRDPLADTQYF.

The sample holds a few counts of this clonotype. J is TRBJ1-1 and V is TRBV20-1, with D unresolved. The CDR3 has 9 residues. The ends were cut back, 1 base at V and 13 bases at J, with 7 bases in the middle. Germline CDR1 and CDR2: DFQATT and SNEGSKA (reference sequence). As DNA, the CDR3 is TGCAGTGCTAGAGGTCCGGTTTTCTTT. Residues: CSARGPVFF.

The chain uses TRBV21-1 and TRBJ1-2; whether TRBD1, the table's D call, matches the DNA was not checked. TRBV21-1 is classified as a pseudogene. There are 18 residues in the CDR3. CDR3 DNA sequence: TGTGCCAGCAGCAAAGTGAAGATCGGGGACAGCCCCTGGTATGGCTACACCTTC. Translation gives CASSKVKIGDSPWYGYTF.

This clonotype was recorded a few times. This sequence joins TRBV20-1 and TRBJ1-3, with 7 bases that match TRBD1. The length of the CDR3 is 15 residues. CDR1 and CDR2 from the germline V gene are DFQATT and SNEGSKA (reference sequence). The J segment lost 4 bases and the V segment lost 3 bases, leaving 9 bases of the junction unmatched. The CDR3 bases are TGCAGTGCTAGGTCCTCGCCGGGACAGGGAAACACCATATATTTT. Protein sequence: CSARSSPGQGNTIYF.

This sequence joins TRBV28 and TRBJ1-3; D gene unclear. Germline values: CDR1 MDHEN, CDR2 SYDVKM. This CDR3 has 16 amino acids. V was pared by 5 bases and J by 2 bases, with 16 bases between. The CDR3 DNA reads as TGTGCCAGCAGTCTCCTGCTGGGAGGAACTGGAAACACCATATATTTT. It yields the protein CASSLLLGGTGNTIYF.

The gene calls are TRBV19 and TRBJ1-2; the D gene is possibly TRBD1 (5 bases). The CDR3 covers 13 residues. V was cut by 4 bases and J by 10 bases, with 16 bases left in between. CDR1 and CDR2 from the germline V gene are LNHDA and SQIVND (reference sequence). CDR3 protein: CASSNAGTRDYTF. The DNA of the CDR3 is TGTGCCAGTAGTAACGCGGGAACCAGGGACTACACCTTC.

This clonotype was detected only once. The rearrangement uses TRBV11-2 and TRBJ1-6, with D uncertain. V was pared by 1 base and J by 7 bases, with 11 bases between. Germline lookup yields CDR1 SGHAT and CDR2 FQNNGV. The CDR3 extends over 15 amino acids. DNA for the CDR3: TGTGCCAGCAGCTTAGGGTTACCGCAGAATTCACCCCTCCACTTT. Its protein is CASSLGLPQNSPLHF.

The chain employs TRBV6-2 or TRBV6-3 and TRBJ1-5, with TRBD1 matching over 9 bases. Germline V gene sequence: CDR1 MNHEY, CDR2 SVGEGT. CDR3 size: 15 residues. Germline trimming cut 10 bases from V and 1 base from J; bases unmatched to any gene: 8. The CDR3 bases are TGTGCCACCCAGAAAGGGACAGGGAGCAATCAGCCCCAGCATTTT. The encoded protein is CATQKGTGSNQPQHF.

This clonotype showed up just a few times. V is TRBV12-3 or TRBV12-4 and J is TRBJ2-3; 13 bases match TRBD2. After removal of 7 bases from V and 6 bases from J, the junction contained 10 bases not matched to a gene. The CDR3 has 16 residues. CDR3 nucleotides: TGTGCCAGCACTACACTAGCGGGAGGGGCCTCCGATACGCAGTATTTT. Amino acids: CASTTLAGGASDTQYF.

The chain is built from TRBV12-3 or TRBV12-4 and TRBJ2-7; TRBD1 agrees at 10 bases. CDR3 length: 14 residues. V lost 7 bases to trimming and J lost 6 bases; unmatched junction nucleotides: 9. The CDR3 DNA sequence: TGTGCCAGCACTCCGACAGGGGGCCCGGGCGAGCAGTACTTC. It encodes CASTPTGGPGEQYF.

The J gene is TRBJ1-3, the V gene TRBV5-1; no clear D gene. Germline V CDR1 and CDR2: SGHRS, YFSETQ. The CDR3 consists of 17 residues. Trimming took 0 bases from V and 0 from J, leaving 13 bases between them. The DNA for the CDR3 is TGCGCCAGCAGCTTGGGGGATTCTCTGAACTCTGGAAACACCATATATTTT. Translation: CASSLGDSLNSGNTIYF.

This clonotype turned up a few times. The V gene is TRBV20-1, the J gene TRBJ2-7, with D tentatively TRBD2 (6 bases). V was pared by 5 bases and J by 3 bases, with 14 bases between. CDR3 length: 13 amino acids. Per the germline V gene, CDR1 is DFQATT and CDR2 is SNEGSKA (reference sequence). The CDR3 loop is CSARVEGGYEQYF. The DNA for the CDR3 is TGCAGTGCTCGGGTGGAGGGAGGCTACGAGCAGTACTTC.